This is a list of T cell receptor beta chains from one sample in a study of identical twins. Using its own MiXCR run on the 5' RACE reads, TCRdb lists one record per CDR3 protein. The sample shows 250,000 to 300,000 distinct CDR3 sequences, roughly 10% of them seen only once. Another study also made use of these data, one on yellow fever vaccine responses in identical twins.

The sequenced sample consisted of CD8+ T cells sorted from blood. The source is a young woman in good health. CDR3s include the opening cysteine and the closing phenylalanine or tryptophan. A D gene is named only where the DNA matches it firmly. The size entry gives once, few or many counts, or a class when the clone is expanded.

few,TRBJ2-3,NA,TRBV5-1,CASSPRRGAGADTQYF,TGCGCCAGCAGCCCCCGGCGGGGAGCTGGGGCAGATACGCAGTATTTT
many,TRBJ2-1,NA,TRBV29-1,CSVPRGHNEQFF,TGCAGCGTTCCGAGGGGACACAATGAGCAGTTCTTC
many,TRBJ1-5,NA,TRBV28,CASSFTGWAQPQHF,TGTGCCAGCAGTTTTACAGGGTGGGCCCAGCCCCAGCATTTT
few,TRBJ1-1,TRBD1,TRBV20-1,CSARRDRGNTEAFF,TGCAGTGCTAGGAGGGACAGGGGCAACACTGAAGCTTTCTTT
many,TRBJ2-2,TRBD1,TRBV6-4,CASRTGGDTGELFF,TGTGCCAGCAGGACAGGGGGCGATACCGGGGAGCTGTTTTTT
many,TRBJ2-7,NA,TRBV7-2,CASSSPGEQYF,TGTGCCAGCAGCTCCCCCGGCGAGCAGTACTTC
many,TRBJ2-1,TRBD2,TRBV29-1,CSVVGLADSSYNEQFF,TGCAGCGTTGTCGGGCTAGCGGATAGCTCCTACAATGAGCAGTTCTTC
many,TRBJ2-7,NA,TRBV29-1,CSVVRGDNQAYEQYF,TGCAGCGTTGTTAGGGGGGACAATCAGGCCTACGAGCAGTACTTC
many,TRBJ2-2,TRBD2,TRBV20-1,CSAPGTSNTGELFF,TGCAGTGCTCCCGGGACTAGCAACACCGGGGAGCTGTTTTTT
few,TRBJ2-1,NA,TRBV20-1,CSAGAQGLPYNEQFF,TGCAGTGCGGGCGCACAGGGACTACCCTACAATGAGCAGTTCTTC
many,TRBJ2-7,NA,TRBV9,CASSVGQRAYEQYF,TGTGCCAGCAGCGTAGGCCAGCGAGCCTACGAGCAGTACTTC
few,TRBJ2-5,TRBD1,TRBV7-9,CASSALREGAGETQYF,TGTGCCAGCAGCGCCCTTCGCGAGGGGGCTGGCGAGACCCAGTACTTC
many,TRBJ1-5,NA,TRBV12-3/TRBV12-4,CASSFPPGQPQHF,TGTGCCAGCAGTTTCCCCCCAGGGCAGCCCCAGCATTTT
few,TRBJ2-1,NA,TRBV7-9,CASSLDLIGEQFF,TGTGCCAGCAGCTTAGACTTAATAGGTGAGCAGTTCTTC
few,TRBJ2-1,TRBD2,TRBV29-1,CSVVGTSGTRYNEQFF,TGCAGCGTTGTTGGGACTAGCGGGACTCGTTACAATGAGCAGTTCTTC
few,TRBJ2-7,NA,TRBV5-1,CASSWPRLYEQYF,TGCGCCAGCAGCTGGCCTAGACTCTACGAGCAGTACTTC
few,TRBJ2-3,NA,TRBV7-2,CASSLDSSTDTQYF,TGTGCCAGCAGCTTAGACAGTAGCACAGATACGCAGTATTTT
few,TRBJ2-4,NA,TRBV6-6,CASSYGGDIQYF,TGTGCCAGCAGTTACGGCGGGGACATTCAGTACTTC
many,TRBJ2-1,TRBD2,TRBV5-1,CASSLWSSGRSRDEQFF,TGCGCCAGCAGCTTGTGGTCTAGCGGGAGGAGTCGAGATGAGCAGTTCTTC
many,TRBJ2-7,TRBD2,TRBV27,CASSLARGASYEQYF,TGTGCCAGCAGTTTAGCGCGGGGGGCTTCCTACGAGCAGTACTTC